The 5 T cell receptor beta chains given below trace back to one sample, sequenced in a study of tumor-infiltrating lymphocytes in primary liver carcinoma. Joint extraction of RNA and DNA used 20-30 mg of bulk tissue that was unsorted. Starting from around 510 ng of total RNA, TCR beta cDNA was produced with a primer in the constant region. Investigators got TCR beta libraries out of three nested multiplex PCR rounds, done with slightly modified ARM-PCR. The opening two PCR rounds, around 10 cycles each, paired TRBV1-TRBV30 forward primers with a C-beta reverse primer. TCRdb fed the multiplex PCR reads into MiXCR, producing one record per CDR3 protein. Among fewer than 85,000 distinct CDR3 sequences listed, 69% were seen once. Input material: tumor-adjacent normal liver tissue. Source of these receptors: a man aged 35-49 years with primary liver carcinoma and hepatitis B virus infection.

About this clonotype: This is likely a read error, given that the CDR3 carries no conserved phenylalanine or tryptophan at its end. The V gene is TRBV10-3, the J gene TRBJ2-2; 7 bases are shared with TRBD2. Germline V gene sequence: CDR1 ENHRY, CDR2 SYGVKD. The CDR3 spans 15 residues. CDR3 coding DNA: TGTGACATCAAAGGCGGGAGAGGCGACACCGGGGAGCTGTTTTCT. Translated: CDIKGGRGDTGELFS.

With regard to this clonotype: One junction end disagrees with the germline gene, perhaps due to a read error. The V gene is TRBV29-1, the J gene TRBJ2-5, with 12 bases lining up with TRBD1. This CDR3 is 16 amino acids long. The V gene's germline CDR1 is SQVTM and CDR2 ANQGSEA. The DNA of the CDR3 is TGCAGCGTGCCGGTGGGGACAGGGGGCCAAGGAGAGACCCAATACTTC. Amino acids: CSVPVGTGGQGETQYF.

On this clonotype itself: Being one base from a much bigger clone, this may be a read error. The genes are TRBV7-9 and TRBJ2-1, with a tentative D call TRBD2 (6 bases). The CDR3 consists of 16 residues. V was clipped by 5 bases and J by 7 bases, with 21 bases between them. Looked up from germline, CDR1 is SEHNR and CDR2 is FQNEAQ (reference sequence). CDR3 sequence: CASSLSTSGWGNEQFF. CDR3 in DNA: TGTGCCAGCAGCCTTAGTACGAGCGGGTGGGGGAATGAGCAGTTCTTC.

A remark on this clonotype: Compared with germline, one end of the junction differs, possibly owing to a read error. The chain links TRBV11-2 to TRBJ1-6; D call uncertain. CDR1 SGHAT and CDR2 FQNNGV come from the germline V gene. The length of the CDR3 is 16 residues. CDR3 protein: CASSPRRATVNSPLHF. CDR3 coding DNA: TGTGCCAGCAGCCCGCGTCGGGCCACGGTTAACTCACCCCTTCACTTT.

Concerning this clonotype: Because it lacks the conserved phenylalanine or tryptophan at the end, this CDR3 is likely a read error. This chain connects TRBV4-1 to TRBJ2-7, with D possibly being TRBD1 (6 bases). This CDR3 has 14 residues. Germline values: CDR1 MGHRA, CDR2 YSYEKL. The CDR3 sequence is CASTQVPGDNEQYI. The CDR3 DNA reads TGCGCCAGCACCCAAGTCCCAGGGGACAACGAGCAGTACATC.